This T cell receptor (beta chain) was captured in a study of T cell changes during pregnancy in multiple sclerosis. The V gene's germline CDR1 is MNHEY and CDR2 SMNVEV (reference sequence). V dropped 4 bases and J dropped 5; count of bases not matched to a gene: 3. The CDR3 has 14 residues. Sequencing used immunoSEQ multiplex PCR; TCRdb keeps in-frame clones, though not all of them. The table has about 100,000 clones, almost 95% seen once. The TCR sequence derives from a female donor with multiple sclerosis, enrolled in a pregnancy study. The sequencing here drew on peripheral blood, taken before pregnancy. V and J are TRBV27 and TRBJ2-7; 12 bases fit TRBD2. CDR3: CASSSSGRANEQYF. The CDR3 DNA reads as TGTGCCAGCAGTTCTAGCGGGAGGGCAAACGAGCAGTACTTC.